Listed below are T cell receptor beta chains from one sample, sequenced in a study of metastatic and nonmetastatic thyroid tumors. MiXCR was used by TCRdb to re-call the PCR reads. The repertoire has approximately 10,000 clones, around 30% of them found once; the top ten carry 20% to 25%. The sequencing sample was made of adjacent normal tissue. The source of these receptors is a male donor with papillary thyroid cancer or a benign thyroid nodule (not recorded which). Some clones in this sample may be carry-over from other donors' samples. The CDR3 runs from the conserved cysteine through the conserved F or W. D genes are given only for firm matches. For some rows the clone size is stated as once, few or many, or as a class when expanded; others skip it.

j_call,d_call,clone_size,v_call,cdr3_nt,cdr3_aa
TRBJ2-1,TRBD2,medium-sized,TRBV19,TGTGCCAGTAGGGCTAGCGGATACAATGAGCAGTTCTTC,CASRASGYNEQFF
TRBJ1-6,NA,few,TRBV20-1,TGCAGTGCTAGAGATTCCAATTTTAATTCACCCCTCCACTTT,CSARDSNFNSPLHF
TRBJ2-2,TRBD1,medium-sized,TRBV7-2,TGTGCCAGCAGCTTAGACAGGGGGCGCCCCGGGGAGCTGTTTTTT,CASSLDRGRPGELFF
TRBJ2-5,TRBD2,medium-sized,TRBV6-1,TGTGCCAGCAGCCCTGCGGGACTAGCGGGGGGGCAGGCGGAGACCCAGTACTTC,CASSPAGLAGGQAETQYF
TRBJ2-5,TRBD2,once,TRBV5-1,TGCGCCAGCAGCTTGACTAGCGGGAGGCAGACCCAGTACTTC,CASSLTSGRQTQYF
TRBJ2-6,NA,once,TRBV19,TGTGCCAGTAGTATAGGATTCAGGGCGAACTCTGGGGCCAACGTCCTGACTTTC,CASSIGFRANSGANVLTF
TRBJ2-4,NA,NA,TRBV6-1,TGTGCCAGCAGTGAAGAGAAGGCAGGGGCCAAAAACATTCAGTACTTC,CASSEEKAGAKNIQYF
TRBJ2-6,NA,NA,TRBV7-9,TGTGCCAGCAGCCCCCCGTCCTCTGGGGCCAACGTCCTGACTTTC,CASSPPSSGANVLTF
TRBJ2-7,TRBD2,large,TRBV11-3,TGTGCCAGCAGCTTACGCTTCGCGGGAGAGGGGGAGCAGTACTTC,CASSLRFAGEGEQYF
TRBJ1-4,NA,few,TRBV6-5,TGTGCCAGCAGCCCCACGAATGAAAAACTGTTTTTT,CASSPTNEKLFF
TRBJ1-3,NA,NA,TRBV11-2,TGTGCCAGCATTGGAGGTCGTTCTGGAAACACCATATATTTT,CASIGGRSGNTIYF
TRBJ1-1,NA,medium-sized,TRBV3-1,TGTGCCAGCAGCCCGATGCCGAACACTGAAGCTTTCTTT,CASSPMPNTEAFF
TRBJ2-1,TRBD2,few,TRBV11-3,TGTGCCAGCAGCCGGGAGGGCCACAATGAGCAGTTCTTC,CASSREGHNEQFF
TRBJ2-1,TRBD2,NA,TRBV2,TGTGCCAGCAGGACTAGCGGGGCCTACAATGAGCAGTTCTTC,CASRTSGAYNEQFF
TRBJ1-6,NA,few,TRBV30,TGTGCCTGGAGCCCAGGACATACCAATTCACCCCTCCACTTT,CAWSPGHTNSPLHF
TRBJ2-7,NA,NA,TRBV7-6,TGTGCCAGCAGTTCCATTCAGGGCGAGCAGTACTTC,CASSSIQGEQYF
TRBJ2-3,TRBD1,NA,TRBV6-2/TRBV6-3,TGTGCCAGCACCACAAGGGTAGGGGGCCCAGATACGCAGTATTTT,CASTTRVGGPDTQYF
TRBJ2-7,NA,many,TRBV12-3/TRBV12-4,TGTGCCAGCAGTTGGGGACACACTCTGGGCGAGCAGTACTTC,CASSWGHTLGEQYF
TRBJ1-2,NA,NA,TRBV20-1,TGCAGTGCCTGGGCCCGACAGCCTGGGTATGGCTACACCTTC,CSAWARQPGYGYTF
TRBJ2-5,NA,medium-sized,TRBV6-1,TGTGCCAGCAGTAGATCCCGGGGGACACAAGAGACCCAGTACTTC,CASSRSRGTQETQYF
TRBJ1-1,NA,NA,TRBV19,TGTGCCACAGCGAGGGGGTCCGGCACTGAAGCTTTCTTT,CATARGSGTEAFF
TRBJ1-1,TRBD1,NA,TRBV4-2,TGTGCCAGCGCTGGGACAGGGGCGAACACTGAAGCTTTCTTT,CASAGTGANTEAFF
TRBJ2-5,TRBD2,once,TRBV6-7,TGTGCCATCACCGGACGGTGGAGGGAGGGTCCAGAGACCAAGTACTTC,CAITGRWREGPETKYF
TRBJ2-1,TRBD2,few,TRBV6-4,TGTGCCAGCTTTCGGGGGGGTGGTGAGCAGTTCTTC,CASFRGGGEQFF
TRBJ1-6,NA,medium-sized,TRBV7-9,TGTGCCAGCAGTCAGGGAAGCTCCTATAATTCACCCCTCCACTTT,CASSQGSSYNSPLHF
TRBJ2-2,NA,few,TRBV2,TGTGCCAGCGGTGACTGGGGGATCACCGGGGAGCTGTTTTTT,CASGDWGITGELFF
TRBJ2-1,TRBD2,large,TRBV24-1,TGTGCCACCAGTGATGGGACTAGCGGGAGGGTCAATGAGCAGTTCTTC,CATSDGTSGRVNEQFF
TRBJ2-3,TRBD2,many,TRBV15,TGTGCCACCAGCAGAGGGGGGGAGGGAGATACGCAGTATTTT,CATSRGGEGDTQYF
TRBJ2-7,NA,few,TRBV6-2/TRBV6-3,TGTGCCAGCAGTCCCGGGACCCTCGAGCAGTACTTC,CASSPGTLEQYF
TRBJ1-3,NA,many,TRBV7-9,TGTGCCAGCAGCTTAGTGGGGGGCGCAGGAAACACCATATATTTT,CASSLVGGAGNTIYF
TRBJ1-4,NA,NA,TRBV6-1,TGTGCCAGCAGGACCCGGACCGGGGGTAATGAAAAACTGTTTTTT,CASRTRTGGNEKLFF
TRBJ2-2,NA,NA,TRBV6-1,TGTGCCAGCAGCCGACAGAGGGGTTGGAACACCGGGGAGCTGTTTTTT,CASSRQRGWNTGELFF
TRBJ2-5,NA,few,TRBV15,TGTGCCACCAGCAGAGAAGGTGACAGTGCAGAGACCCAGTACTTC,CATSREGDSAETQYF
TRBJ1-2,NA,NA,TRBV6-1,TGTGCCAGCATGGGGCAGGAAAACTATGGCTACACCTTC,CASMGQENYGYTF
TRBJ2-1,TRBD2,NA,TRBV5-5,TGTGCCAGCAGCTCCAGCGGGAGAACCTACAATGAGCAGTTCTTC,CASSSSGRTYNEQFF